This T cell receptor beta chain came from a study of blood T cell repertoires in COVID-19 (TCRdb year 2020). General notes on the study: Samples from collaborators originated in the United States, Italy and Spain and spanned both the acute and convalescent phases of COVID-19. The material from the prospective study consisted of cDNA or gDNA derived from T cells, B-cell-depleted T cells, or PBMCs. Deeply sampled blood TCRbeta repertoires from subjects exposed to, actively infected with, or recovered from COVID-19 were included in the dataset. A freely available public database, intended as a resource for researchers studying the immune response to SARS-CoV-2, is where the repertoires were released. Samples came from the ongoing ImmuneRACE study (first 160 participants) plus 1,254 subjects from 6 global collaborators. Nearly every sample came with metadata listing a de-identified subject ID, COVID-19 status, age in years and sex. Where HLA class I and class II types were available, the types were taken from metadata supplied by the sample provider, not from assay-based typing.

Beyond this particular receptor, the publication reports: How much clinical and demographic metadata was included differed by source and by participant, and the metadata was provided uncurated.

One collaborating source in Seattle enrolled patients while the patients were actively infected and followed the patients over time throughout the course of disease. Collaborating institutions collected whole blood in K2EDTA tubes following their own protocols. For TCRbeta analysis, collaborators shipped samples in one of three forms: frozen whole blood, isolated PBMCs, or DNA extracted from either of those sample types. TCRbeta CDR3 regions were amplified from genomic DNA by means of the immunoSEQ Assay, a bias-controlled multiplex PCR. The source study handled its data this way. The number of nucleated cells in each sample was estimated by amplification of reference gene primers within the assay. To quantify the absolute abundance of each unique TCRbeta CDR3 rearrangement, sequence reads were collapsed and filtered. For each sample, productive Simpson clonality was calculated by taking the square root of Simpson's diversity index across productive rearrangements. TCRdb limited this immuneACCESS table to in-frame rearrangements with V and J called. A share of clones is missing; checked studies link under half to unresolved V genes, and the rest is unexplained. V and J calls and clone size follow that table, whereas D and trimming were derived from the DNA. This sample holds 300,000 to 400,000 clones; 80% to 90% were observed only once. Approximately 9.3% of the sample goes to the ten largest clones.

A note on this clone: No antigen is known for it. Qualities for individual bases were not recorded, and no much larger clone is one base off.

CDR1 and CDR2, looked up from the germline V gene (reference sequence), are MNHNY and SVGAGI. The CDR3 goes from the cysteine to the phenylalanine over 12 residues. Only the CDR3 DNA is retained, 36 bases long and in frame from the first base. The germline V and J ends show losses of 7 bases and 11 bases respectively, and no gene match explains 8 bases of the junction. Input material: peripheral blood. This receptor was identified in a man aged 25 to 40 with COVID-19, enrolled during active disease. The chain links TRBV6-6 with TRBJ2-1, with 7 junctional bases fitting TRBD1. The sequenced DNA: TGTGCCAGCAATCCAGACAGGGCCCAGCAGTTCTTC. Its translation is CASNPDRAQQFF.